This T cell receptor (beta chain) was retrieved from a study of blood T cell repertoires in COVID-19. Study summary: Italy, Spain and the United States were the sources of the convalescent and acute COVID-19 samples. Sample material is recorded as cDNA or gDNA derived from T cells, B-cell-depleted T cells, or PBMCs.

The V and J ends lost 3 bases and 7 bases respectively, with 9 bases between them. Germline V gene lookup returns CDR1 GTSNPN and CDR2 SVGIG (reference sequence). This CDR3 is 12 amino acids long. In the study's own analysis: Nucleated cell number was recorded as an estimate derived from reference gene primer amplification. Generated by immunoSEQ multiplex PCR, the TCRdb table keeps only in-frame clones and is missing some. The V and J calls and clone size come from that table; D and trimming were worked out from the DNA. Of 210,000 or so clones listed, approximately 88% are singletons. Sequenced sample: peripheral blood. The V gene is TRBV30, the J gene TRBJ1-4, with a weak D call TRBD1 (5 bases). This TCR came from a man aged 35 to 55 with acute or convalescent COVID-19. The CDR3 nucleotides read TGTGCCTGGAGCCGGAGGGGTGAAAAACTGTTTTTT. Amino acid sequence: CAWSRRGEKLFF.